The next 29 T cell receptor beta chains were all read from a single sample in a study of blood T cell repertoires in COVID-19. Some clones are missing from TCRdb's copy, which holds only in-frame ones; the method was immunoSEQ multiplex PCR. The top ten hold 0.9% to 1% of the sample, which has 300,000 to 400,000 clones, around nine tenths seen once. Sequencing input: PBMCs or T cells enriched from blood (not recorded which). These receptors originate from a woman aged 25 to 45 with acute COVID-19.

CDR3 protein: CASSRGSGTLQETQYF. The CDR3 region has the DNA TGTGCCAGCAGCAGGGGCTCCGGGACACTCCAAGAGACCCAGTACTTC. This sequence joins TRBV7-2 and TRBJ2-5; perhaps TRBD1 as D (6 bases). V was cut by 5 bases and J by 1 base, with 17 bases left in between. Germline V gene sequence: CDR1 SGHTA, CDR2 FQGNSA. The CDR3 extends over 16 amino acids.

The rearrangement links TRBV3-1 (or the pseudogene TRBV3-2) to TRBJ1-3; D is undetermined. V was shortened by 4 bases and J by 0 bases, with 10 bases between the two germline ends. Germline V CDR1 and CDR2: LGHDT, YNNKEL (reference sequence). This CDR3 comprises 15 residues. The CDR3 DNA is TGTGCCAGCAGCCGCGCCCCAGGCTCTGGAAACACCATATATTTT. Translation gives CASSRAPGSGNTIYF.

This clone was observed once. This chain joins TRBV11-3 and TRBJ2-3, with D perhaps matching TRBD1 (5 bases). Germline values: CDR1 SGHNT, CDR2 YENEEA. The germline V and J ends were trimmed by 1 base and 2 bases, with 13 bases remaining between them. This CDR3 comprises 16 residues. CDR3 residues: CASSLGGQPSTDTQYF. The CDR3, as DNA: TGTGCCAGCAGCTTAGGGGGCCAGCCATCCACAGATACGCAGTATTTT. Complete variable domain (other parts from reference TRBV11-3 and TRBJ2-3): EAGVVQSPRYKIIEKKQPVAFWCNPISGHNTLYWYLQNLGQGPELLIRYENEEAVDDSQLPKDRFSAERLKGVDSTLKIQPAELGDSAVYLCASSLGGQPSTDTQYFGPGTRLTVL.

V and J are TRBV9 and TRBJ2-3; tentative D call: TRBD2 (6 bases). Looked up from germline, CDR1 is SGDLS and CDR2 is YYNGEE. This CDR3 comprises 15 residues. The V gene lost 0 bases and the J gene lost 1 base, with 9 bases spanning the gap. The CDR3 region is CASSVAPGGTDTQYF. CDR3 in DNA: TGTGCCAGCAGCGTAGCTCCGGGAGGCACAGATACGCAGTATTTT.

The gene calls are TRBV5-8 and TRBJ1-2, with D perhaps matching TRBD1 (5 bases). V was trimmed by 6 bases and J by 4 bases, leaving 7 bases between them. Germline CDR1 and CDR2: SGHTS and YDEGEE. The CDR3 covers 11 residues. The CDR3 sequence is CASTGPYGYTF. CDR3 bases: TGTGCCAGCACAGGGCCCTATGGCTACACCTTC.

V is TRBV7-9 and J is TRBJ2-7; D is perhaps TRBD2 (5 bases). The CDR3 length is 12 residues. The germline CDR1 and CDR2 sequences are SEHNR and FQNEAQ (reference sequence). V was cut by 3 bases and J by 2 bases, with 5 bases left in between. The CDR3 sequence: CASSFGTYEQYF. CDR3 bases: TGTGCCAGCAGCTTCGGGACCTACGAGCAGTACTTC.

Comments on this clone: Other DNA sequences within the sample encode an identical CDR3. V is TRBV2 and J is TRBJ1-1; 7 bases match TRBD1. This CDR3 spans 13 amino acids. V was clipped by 6 bases and J by 2 bases; unmatched bases: 3. Germline V lookup: CDR1 SNHLY, CDR2 FYNNEI. The CDR3 region has the DNA TGTGCCAGCAGCCGGGACAGAAACACTGAAGCTTTCTTT. Translation: CASSRDRNTEAFF.

The gene calls are TRBV4-1 and TRBJ1-3; TRBD1 aligns across 8 bases. Losses at the gene ends were 7 bases for V and 2 bases for J; bases not matched to a gene: 7. From germline, CDR1 is MGHRA and CDR2 YSYEKL. The CDR3 extends over 15 amino acids. The CDR3 DNA sequence: TGCGCCAGCAACCCGACAGGGGAAACTGGAAACACCATATATTTT. The encoded protein is CASNPTGETGNTIYF.

The chain carries TRBV6-2 or TRBV6-3 and TRBJ2-3; a possible D gene is TRBD2 (6 bases). V lost 2 bases, J lost 0 bases, and 15 bases lay in between. Germline V gene sequence: CDR1 MNHEY, CDR2 SVGEGT. The CDR3 has 17 residues. The CDR3 protein is CASSYPSGRTSTDTQYF. The CDR3 DNA reads as TGTGCCAGCAGTTACCCGAGCGGGCGGACTAGCACAGATACGCAGTATTTT.

The rearrangement links TRBV12-3 or TRBV12-4 to TRBJ2-1; D ambiguous. Between the trimmed V and J ends, which lost 7 bases and 9 bases, there was a span of 10 bases. There are 11 residues in the CDR3. The CDR3 DNA follows: TGTGCCAGCACTAAAGCCCTTGAGCAGTTCTTC. Protein product: CASTKALEQFF.

V is TRBV10-3 and J is TRBJ2-5; TRBD2 is a possible D gene (7 bases). V was trimmed by 6 bases and J by 5 bases, leaving 25 bases between them. CDR1 and CDR2 (germline): ENHRY, SYGVKD. The CDR3 extends over 17 amino acids. The CDR3 nucleotides are TGTGCCATCAGGAAGGGATCGGGGGGCCCAGCCCAGGAGACCCAGTACTTC. It is translated as CAIRKGSGGPAQETQYF.

This clone was seen a single time. The V and J genes are TRBV5-1 and TRBJ1-1; TRBD1 aligns across 9 bases. Germline V gene data show CDR1 as SGHRS and CDR2 as YFSETQ. The CDR3 has 16 amino acids. After removal of 4 bases from V and 3 bases from J, the junction contained 10 bases not matched to a gene. The CDR3 region has the DNA TGCGCCAGCAGCGATGGCCGGGACAGGGTGTACACTGAAGCTTTCTTT. This sequence encodes CASSDGRDRVYTEAFF.

This chain connects TRBV24-1 to TRBJ2-7, with a tentative D call TRBD2 (6 bases). Trimming removed 5 bases from V and 5 bases from J, with 12 bases in between. Germline V CDR1 and CDR2: KGHDR, SFDVKD. CDR3 length: 13 residues. The CDR3 bases are TGTGCCACCAGTGGGGGGAGGTCCGACGAGCAGTACTTC. It encodes CATSGGRSDEQYF.

The rearrangement uses TRBV6-2 or TRBV6-3 and TRBJ2-1; 14 bases fit TRBD2. There are 15 residues in the CDR3. Germline CDR1 is MNHEY and CDR2 is SVGEGT. With 6 bases clipped from V and 7 bases from J, the junction kept 5 bases outside the gene matches. CDR3 loop: CASSLRLAGGNEQFF. The CDR3 nucleotides read TGTGCCAGCAGCCTAAGACTAGCGGGGGGGAATGAGCAGTTCTTC.

The J gene is TRBJ1-1, the V gene TRBV5-1; 7 bases line up with TRBD1. Germline V gene sequence: CDR1 SGHRS, CDR2 YFSETQ. Trimming at V came to 4 bases and at J to 4 bases, leaving 10 bases not matched to a gene. The CDR3 has 15 amino acids. CDR3 sequence reads: CASSPPLTGVTEAFF. The CDR3 DNA is TGCGCCAGCAGCCCCCCCCTCACAGGGGTCACTGAAGCTTTCTTT.

This clone was detected once. The chain combines TRBV18 with TRBJ1-5; no clear D gene. V lost 3 bases and J 7 bases, leaving 13 bases between the germline ends. Germline V gene sequence: CDR1 KGHSH, CDR2 LQKENI. The CDR3 length is 14 residues. The CDR3 region is CASSPETTQQPQHF. The CDR3 bases are TGTGCCAGCTCACCGGAAACCACACAGCAGCCCCAGCATTTT.

This clone was counted between two and nine times. The chain is built from TRBV30 and TRBJ1-2; unclear D gene. This CDR3 spans 13 amino acids. Germline V CDR1 and CDR2: GTSNPN, SVGIG (reference sequence). The CDR3 bases are TGTGCTTCCACAGCGGGTAACGCCTATGGCTACACCTTC. This translates into CASTAGNAYGYTF.

This clone has a single count. The chain recombines TRBV7-3 with TRBJ2-7; the D is unclear. Germline V CDR1 and CDR2: SGHTA, FQGTGA. The V end was cut by 5 bases, the J end by 3 bases, with 17 bases between. This CDR3 region has 15 residues. The CDR3: CASSPGGARIYEQYF. CDR3 DNA: TGTGCCAGCAGCCCAGGTGGCGCAAGAATCTACGAGCAGTACTTC. Using reference TRBV7-3 and TRBJ2-7 for the parts outside the CDR3, the full variable domain is GAGVSQTPSNKVTEKGKYVELRCDPISGHTALYWYRQSLGQGPEFLIYFQGTGAADDSGLPNDRFFAVRPEGSVSTLKIQRTERGDSAVYLCASSPGGARIYEQYFGPGTRLTVT.

This clone was found once. The gene calls are TRBV5-5 and TRBJ1-2; D perhaps matches TRBD1 (6 bases). V dropped 2 bases and J dropped 4 bases, with 15 bases sitting between them. This CDR3 comprises 15 residues. CDR1 and CDR2 (germline): SGHKS, YYEKEE (reference sequence). This CDR3 reads CASSLTGTQRYGYTF. As DNA, the CDR3 is TGTGCCAGCAGCTTAACCGGGACACAGCGCTATGGCTACACCTTC.

The genes are TRBV7-2 and TRBJ1-1, with D maybe TRBD1 (6 bases). Trimming pared 2 bases from V and 1 base from J, leaving 11 bases between. The CDR3 runs to 15 residues. Germline V gene lookup returns CDR1 SGHTA and CDR2 FQGNSA. CDR3 sequence reads: CASSLRGQTNTEAFF. The CDR3 DNA reads as TGTGCCAGCAGCTTACGAGGACAGACGAACACTGAAGCTTTCTTT.

This chain uses TRBV6-5 with TRBJ2-5; D is possibly TRBD2 (6 bases). Germline V gene data show CDR1 as MNHEY and CDR2 as SVGAGI. V gave up 2 bases and J gave up 0 bases, with 10 bases separating them. This CDR3 is 15 amino acids long. In DNA, the CDR3 is TGTGCCAGCAGTTACCTAGCGTCCCACCAAGAGACCCAGTACTTC. It is translated as CASSYLASHQETQYF.

The genes are TRBV11-2 and TRBJ2-1; 11 positions agree with TRBD1. Germline trimming cut 5 bases from V and 3 bases from J; bases unmatched to any gene: 6. The CDR3 sequence is 16 residues long. Germline V gene data show CDR1 as SGHAT and CDR2 as FQNNGV. CDR3 protein: CASSLRTGGNYNEQFF. The DNA of the CDR3 is TGTGCCAGCAGCCTCCGGACAGGGGGCAACTACAATGAGCAGTTCTTC.

The chain has TRBV5-6 and TRBJ2-7; perhaps TRBD2 as D (6 bases). This CDR3 has 13 amino acids. Germline values: CDR1 SGHDT, CDR2 YYEEEE. The V end lost 4 bases, the J end lost 5 bases, and 13 bases lay between the germline ends. The CDR3 DNA sequence: TGTGCCAGCAGCGGGGGGTTTACCCACGAGCAGTACTTC. Encoded protein: CASSGGFTHEQYF.

The chain is built from TRBV13 and TRBJ2-2; D is ambiguous. This CDR3 has 16 residues. The germline V gene has CDR1 PRHDT and CDR2 FYEKMQ (reference sequence). Deletions cut 3 bases from V and 3 bases from J, with 14 bases between. The CDR3 loop is CASSFLFSADTGELFF. The CDR3 DNA sequence: TGTGCCAGCAGCTTCCTTTTCTCGGCGGACACCGGGGAGCTGTTTTTT.

The chain employs TRBV10-1 and TRBJ2-1, with D uncertain. The CDR3 loop spans 18 amino acids. The ends were cut back, 0 bases at V and 3 bases at J, with 18 bases in the middle. Germline V gene sequence: CDR1 WNHNN, CDR2 SYGVQD (reference sequence). The CDR3: CASSESVRRRVGYNEQFF. The CDR3 DNA is TGCGCCAGCAGTGAGTCCGTCCGCAGGCGCGTAGGCTACAATGAGCAGTTCTTC.

V is TRBV9 and J is TRBJ2-7; possible D gene TRBD1, 5 bases. This CDR3 spans 12 amino acids. Per germline, CDR1 SGDLS and CDR2 YYNGEE. V gave up 3 bases and J gave up 2 bases, with 6 bases separating them. The CDR3 DNA is TGTGCCAGCAGCGGACAGACCTACGAGCAGTACTTC. This sequence encodes CASSGQTYEQYF.

This chain uses TRBV7-6 with TRBJ1-6; D not certain. CDR1 and CDR2 (germline): SGHVS, FNYEAQ. The V end was cut by 0 bases, the J end by 9 bases, with 3 bases between. CDR3 length: 12 residues. In DNA, the CDR3 is TGTGCCAGCAGCTTAGCGGCTTCACCCCTCCACTTT. Translating it yields CASSLAASPLHF.

The CDR3 region is CASSFRGQVSYEQYF. The CDR3 DNA follows: TGTGCCAGCAGTTTTAGGGGACAGGTATCCTACGAGCAGTACTTC. V gene TRBV27 combines with J gene TRBJ2-7, with 8 bases identical to TRBD1. There are 15 residues in the CDR3. Germline CDR1 is MNHEY and CDR2 is SMNVEV (reference sequence). V shed 3 bases, J shed 1 base, and the junction held 5 bases outside the gene matches.

This clone has only one observation. V gene TRBV7-2 combines with J gene TRBJ1-5; the D is unclear. The germline V gene encodes CDR1 SGHTA and CDR2 FQGNSA. Trimming took off 4 bases at V and 9 bases at J, with 16 bases between the two ends. There are 14 residues in the CDR3. The CDR3 DNA follows: TGTGCCAGCAGCTCTTATATCGGGAACCTGCCCCAGCATTTT. This sequence encodes CASSSYIGNLPQHF. Drawing the rest from reference TRBV7-2 and TRBJ1-5, the complete variable domain is GAGVSQSPSNKVTEKGKDVELRCDPISGHTALYWYRQSLGQGLEFLIYFQGNSAPDKSGLPSDRFSAERTGGSVSTLTIQRTQQEDSAVYLCASSSYIGNLPQHFGDGTRLSIL.